Given below is one TCR beta chain in context. The antigen remains undetermined. This table comes from immunoSEQ multiplex PCR, and its TCRdb copy is limited to in-frame clones, with some not included. The sample holds roughly 28,000 clones, approximately 85% seen once. The data were taken from a study of cytotoxic CD8 clonotypes in ibrutinib-treated CLL. Across the study: Response was recorded as partial in about 24 patients and complete in 2; at median around 70 months, approximately 14 remained remitted and about 12 had progressed. Findings and limits, study-wide: Sampling times differed between sustained-remission and progressing patients. While tracking circulating CD8+ T-cell counts, baseline clonality exceeded that of age-matched healthy donors. Higher clonality was seen at ibrutinib response and a return toward baseline at progression.

The CDR3 is made up of 15 amino acids. Between the trimmed V and J ends, which lost 3 bases and 0 bases, there was a span of 9 bases. In germline, CDR1 is LNHDA, CDR2 SQIVND (reference sequence). This sequence originates from a human donor with chronic lymphocytic leukemia. The chain couples TRBV19 to TRBJ1-5; D is ambiguous. Sequenced material: PBMCs, taken after 24 months of ibrutinib treatment. This CDR3 reads CASSIVVYSNQPQHF. Written as DNA, the CDR3 is TGTGCCAGTAGTATCGTAGTTTATAGCAATCAGCCCCAGCATTTT.